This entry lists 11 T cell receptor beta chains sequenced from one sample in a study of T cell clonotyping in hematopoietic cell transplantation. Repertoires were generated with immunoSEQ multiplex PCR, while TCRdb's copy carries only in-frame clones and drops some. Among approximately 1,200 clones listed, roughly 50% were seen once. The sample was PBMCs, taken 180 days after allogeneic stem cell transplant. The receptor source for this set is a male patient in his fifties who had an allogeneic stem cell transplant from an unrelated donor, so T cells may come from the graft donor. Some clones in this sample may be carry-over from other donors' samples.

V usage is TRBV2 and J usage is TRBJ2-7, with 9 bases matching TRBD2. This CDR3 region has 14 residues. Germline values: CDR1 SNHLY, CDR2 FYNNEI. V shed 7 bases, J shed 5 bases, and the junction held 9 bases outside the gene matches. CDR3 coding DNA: TGTGCCAGCAATATAGCGGGAGCCCTCCACGAGCAGTACTTC. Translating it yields CASNIAGALHEQYF.

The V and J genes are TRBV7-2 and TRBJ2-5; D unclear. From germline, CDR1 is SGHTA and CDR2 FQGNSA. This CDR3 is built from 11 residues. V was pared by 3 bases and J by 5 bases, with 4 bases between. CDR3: CASSFFETQYF. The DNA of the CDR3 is TGTGCCAGCAGCTTTTTCGAGACCCAGTACTTC.

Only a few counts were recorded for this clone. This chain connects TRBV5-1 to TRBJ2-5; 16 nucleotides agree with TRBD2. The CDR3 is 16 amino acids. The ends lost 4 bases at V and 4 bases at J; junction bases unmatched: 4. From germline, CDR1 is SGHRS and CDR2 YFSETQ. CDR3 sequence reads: CASSPGLAGGRETQYF. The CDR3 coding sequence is TGCGCCAGCAGCCCGGGACTAGCGGGAGGGCGAGAGACCCAGTACTTC.

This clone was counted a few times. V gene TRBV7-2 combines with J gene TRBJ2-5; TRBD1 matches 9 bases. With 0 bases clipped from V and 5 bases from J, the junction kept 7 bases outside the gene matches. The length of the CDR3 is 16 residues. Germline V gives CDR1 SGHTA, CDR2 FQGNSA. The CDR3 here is CASSLAGTGSGETQYF. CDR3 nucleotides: TGTGCCAGCAGCTTAGCCGGGACAGGGTCTGGGGAGACCCAGTACTTC.

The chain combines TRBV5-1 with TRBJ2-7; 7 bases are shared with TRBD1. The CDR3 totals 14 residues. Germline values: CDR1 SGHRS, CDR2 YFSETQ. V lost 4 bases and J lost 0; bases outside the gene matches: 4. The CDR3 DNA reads TGCGCCAGCAGCCAGGCAGGGGGCTCCTACGAGCAGTACTTC. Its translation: CASSQAGGSYEQYF.

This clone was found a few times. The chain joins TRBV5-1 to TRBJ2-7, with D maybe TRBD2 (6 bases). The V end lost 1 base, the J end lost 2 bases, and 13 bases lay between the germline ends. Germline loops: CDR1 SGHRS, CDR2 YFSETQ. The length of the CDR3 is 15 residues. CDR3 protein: CASSLTGTLPYEQYF. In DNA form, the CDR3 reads TGCGCCAGCAGCTTGACCGGGACTCTGCCCTACGAGCAGTACTTC.

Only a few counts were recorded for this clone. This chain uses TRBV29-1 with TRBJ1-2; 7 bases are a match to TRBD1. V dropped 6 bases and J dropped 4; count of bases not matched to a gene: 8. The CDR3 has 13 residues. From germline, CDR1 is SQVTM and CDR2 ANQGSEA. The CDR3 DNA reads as TGCAGCGTAACCGGGACAGCATTCTATGGCTACACCTTC. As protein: CSVTGTAFYGYTF. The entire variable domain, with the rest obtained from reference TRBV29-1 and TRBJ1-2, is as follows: SAVISQKPSRDICQRGTSLTIQCQVDSQVTMMFWYRQQPGQSLTLIATANQGSEATYESGFVIDKFPISRPNLTFSTLTVSNMSPEDSSIYLCSVTGTAFYGYTFGSGTRLTVV.

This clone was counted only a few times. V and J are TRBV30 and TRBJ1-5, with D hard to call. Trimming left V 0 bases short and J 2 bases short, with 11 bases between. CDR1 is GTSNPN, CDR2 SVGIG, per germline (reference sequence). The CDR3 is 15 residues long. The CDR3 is CAWSVFGEGNQPQHF. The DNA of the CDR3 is TGTGCCTGGAGTGTATTCGGAGAGGGCAATCAGCCCCAGCATTTT.

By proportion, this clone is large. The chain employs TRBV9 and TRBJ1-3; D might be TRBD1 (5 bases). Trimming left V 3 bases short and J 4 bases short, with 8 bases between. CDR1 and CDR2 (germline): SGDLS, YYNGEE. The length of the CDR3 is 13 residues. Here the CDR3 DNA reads TGTGCCAGCAGCGGACGACAGGGAAACACCATATATTTT. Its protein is CASSGRQGNTIYF.

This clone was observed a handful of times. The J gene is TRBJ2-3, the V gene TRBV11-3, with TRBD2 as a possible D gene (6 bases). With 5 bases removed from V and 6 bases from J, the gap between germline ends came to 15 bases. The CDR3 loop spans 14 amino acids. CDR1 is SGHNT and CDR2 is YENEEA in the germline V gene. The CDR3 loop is CASSPGSLADTQYF. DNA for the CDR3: TGTGCCAGCAGCCCCGGGAGCCTAGCGGATACGCAGTATTTT. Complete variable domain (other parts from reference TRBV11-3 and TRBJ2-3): EAGVVQSPRYKIIEKKQPVAFWCNPISGHNTLYWYLQNLGQGPELLIRYENEEAVDDSQLPKDRFSAERLKGVDSTLKIQPAELGDSAVYLCASSPGSLADTQYFGPGTRLTVL.

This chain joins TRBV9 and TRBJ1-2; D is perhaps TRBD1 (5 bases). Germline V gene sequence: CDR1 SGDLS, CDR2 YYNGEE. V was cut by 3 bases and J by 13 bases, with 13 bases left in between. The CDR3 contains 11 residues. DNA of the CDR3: TGTGCCAGCAGCGGGGGGGGACGATTCACCTTC. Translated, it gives CASSGGGRFTF. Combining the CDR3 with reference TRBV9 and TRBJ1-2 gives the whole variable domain DSGVTQTPKHLITATGQRVTLRCSPRSGDLSVYWYQQSLDQGLQFLIQYYNGEERAKGNILERFSAQQFPDLHSELNLSSLELGDSALYFCASSGGGRFTFGSGTRLTVV.